This T cell receptor beta chain is drawn from a study of cytomegalovirus exposure and HLA in healthy donors. The overall study: HLA-typed donors were the source of some 85 million unique TCRs, which an early data release held. General study points: Researchers reported in a later analysis that a missense DCLRE1C variant was tied to TCR beta V- and J-gene trimming. For most TCR sequences rarity was the rule, although some public TCRs occurred in many donors.

Comments on this clone: Its antigen is not identified.

The PCR ran on 60 Vbeta and 13 Jbeta primers. Per the original methods: The authors later counted roughly 79 million unique TCR beta chains, roughly 10 million of them shared. The protocol was immunoSEQ multiplex PCR, while the TCRdb copy is restricted to in-frame clones and leaves out a portion. V and J calls and clone size are those listed in that table; D and trimming were worked out from the DNA. This sample yields about 82,000 clones, of which about 78% are seen a single time; about 3% belongs to the top ten. V shed 5 bases, J shed 7 bases, and the junction held 9 bases outside the gene matches. There are 14 residues in the CDR3. CDR1 is SGHRS, CDR2 YFSETQ, per germline.

Specimen: PBMCs. The chain is built from TRBV5-1 and TRBJ2-3; 8 positions match TRBD2. The receptor's source is a man aged 50-60 years in good health and CMV-seronegative. For the CDR3, the DNA is TGCGCCAGCAGGGGGACGGGGGGGCCAAATACGCAGTATTTT. It yields the protein CASRGTGGPNTQYF.